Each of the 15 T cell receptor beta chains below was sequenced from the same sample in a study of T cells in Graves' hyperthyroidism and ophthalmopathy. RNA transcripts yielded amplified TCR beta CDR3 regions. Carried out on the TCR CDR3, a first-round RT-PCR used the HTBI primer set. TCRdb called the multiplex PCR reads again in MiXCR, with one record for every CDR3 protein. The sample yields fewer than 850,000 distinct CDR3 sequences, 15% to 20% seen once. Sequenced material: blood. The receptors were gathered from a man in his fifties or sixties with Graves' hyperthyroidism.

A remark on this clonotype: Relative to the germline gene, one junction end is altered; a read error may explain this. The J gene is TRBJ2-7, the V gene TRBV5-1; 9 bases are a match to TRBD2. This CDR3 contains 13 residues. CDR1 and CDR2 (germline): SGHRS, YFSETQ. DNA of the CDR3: TGCGCCAGCAAAGAGCGGGAGGTTTACGAGGAGTACTTC. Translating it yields CASKEREVYEEYF.

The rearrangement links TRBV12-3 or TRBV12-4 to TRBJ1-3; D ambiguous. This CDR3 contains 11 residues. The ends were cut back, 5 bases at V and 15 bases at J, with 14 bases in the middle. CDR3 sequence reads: CASSGREVEYF. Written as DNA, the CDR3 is TGTGCCAGCAGTGGGCGGGAAGTGGAATATTTT.

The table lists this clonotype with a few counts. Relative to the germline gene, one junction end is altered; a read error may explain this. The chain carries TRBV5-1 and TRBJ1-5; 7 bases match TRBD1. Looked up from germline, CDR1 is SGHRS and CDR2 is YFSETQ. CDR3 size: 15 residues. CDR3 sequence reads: CASSSTGQGNQPQHF. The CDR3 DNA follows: TGTGCCAGCAGCTCAACTGGACAGGGCAATCAGCCCCAGCATTTT. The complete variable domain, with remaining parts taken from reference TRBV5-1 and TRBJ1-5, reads KAGVTQTPRYLIKTRGQQVTLSCSPISGHRSVSWYQQTPGQGLQFLFEYFSETQRNKGNFPGRFSGRQFSNSRSEMNVSTLELGDSALYLCASSSTGQGNQPQHFGDGTRLSIL.

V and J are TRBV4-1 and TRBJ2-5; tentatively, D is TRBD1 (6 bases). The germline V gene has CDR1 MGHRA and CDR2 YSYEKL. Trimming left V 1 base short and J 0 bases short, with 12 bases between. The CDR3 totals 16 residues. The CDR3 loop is CASSQGTAGHQETQYF. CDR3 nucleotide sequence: TGCGCCAGCAGCCAAGGGACAGCCGGTCACCAAGAGACCCAGTACTTC.

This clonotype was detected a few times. DNA of the CDR3: TGTGCCAGCTCACCACCAAGGGGACAGGGGGCTGGCTACGAGCAGTACTTC. Protein product: CASSPPRGQGAGYEQYF. V usage is TRBV18 and J usage is TRBJ2-7; 12 nucleotides match TRBD1. The CDR3 runs 17 residues. Germline values: CDR1 KGHSH, CDR2 LQKENI. J lost 3 bases, V lost 0 bases, and 6 bases had no gene match.

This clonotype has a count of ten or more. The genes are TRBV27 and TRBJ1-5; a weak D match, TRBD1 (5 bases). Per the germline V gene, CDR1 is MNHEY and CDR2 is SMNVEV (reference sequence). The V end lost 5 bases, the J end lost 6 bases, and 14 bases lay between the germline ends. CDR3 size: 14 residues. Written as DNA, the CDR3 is TGTGCCAGCAGTCGGACAAGCCCGCCTCAGCCCCAGCATTTT. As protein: CASSRTSPPQPQHF.

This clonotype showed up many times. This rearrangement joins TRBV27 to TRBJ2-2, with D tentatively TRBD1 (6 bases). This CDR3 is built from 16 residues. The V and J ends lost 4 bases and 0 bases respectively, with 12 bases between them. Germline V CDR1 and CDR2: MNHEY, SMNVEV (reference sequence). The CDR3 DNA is TGTGCCAGCAGTTACCACAGGGCCCCGAACACCGGGGAGCTGTTTTTT. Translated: CASSYHRAPNTGELFF.

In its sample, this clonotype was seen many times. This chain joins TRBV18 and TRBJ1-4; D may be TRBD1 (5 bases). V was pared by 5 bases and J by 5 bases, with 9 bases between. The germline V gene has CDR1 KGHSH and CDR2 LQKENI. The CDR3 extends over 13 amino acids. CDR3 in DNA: TGTGCCAGCTCAAGGCGGGGGAATGAAAAACTGTTTTTT. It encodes CASSRRGNEKLFF.

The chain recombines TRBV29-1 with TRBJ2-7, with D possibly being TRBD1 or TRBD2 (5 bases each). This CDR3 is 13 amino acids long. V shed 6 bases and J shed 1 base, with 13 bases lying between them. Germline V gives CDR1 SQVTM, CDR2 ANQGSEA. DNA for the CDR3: TGCAGCGTGGGGGTCGGTGGATCCTACGAGCAGTACTTC. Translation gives CSVGVGGSYEQYF.

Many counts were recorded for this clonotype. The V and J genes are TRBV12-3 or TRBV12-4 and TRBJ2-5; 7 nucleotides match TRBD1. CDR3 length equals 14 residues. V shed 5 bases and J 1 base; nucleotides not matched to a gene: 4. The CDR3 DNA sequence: TGTGCCAGCAGTCCCAGGACAGGCCAAGAGACCCAGTACTTC. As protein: CASSPRTGQETQYF.

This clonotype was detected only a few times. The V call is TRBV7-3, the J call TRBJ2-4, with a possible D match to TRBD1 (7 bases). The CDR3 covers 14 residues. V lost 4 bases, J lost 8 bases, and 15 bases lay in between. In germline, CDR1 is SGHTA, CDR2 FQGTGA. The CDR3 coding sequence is TGTGCCAGCAGCTCGGGACAGCCGGGGGACATTCAGTACTTC. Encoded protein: CASSSGQPGDIQYF.

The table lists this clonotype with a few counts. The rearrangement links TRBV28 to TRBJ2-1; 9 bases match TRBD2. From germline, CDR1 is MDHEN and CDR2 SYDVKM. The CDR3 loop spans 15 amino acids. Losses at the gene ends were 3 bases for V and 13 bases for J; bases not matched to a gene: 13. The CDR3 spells CASSFGQFSGSNQFF. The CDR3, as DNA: TGTGCCAGCAGTTTCGGACAATTTAGCGGGAGCAATCAGTTCTTC. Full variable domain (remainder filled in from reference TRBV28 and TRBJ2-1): DVKVTQSSRYLVKRTGEKVFLECVQDMDHENMFWYRQDPGLGLRLIYFSYDVKMKEKGDIPEGYSVSREKKERFSLILESASTNQTSMYLCASSFGQFSGSNQFFGPGTRLTVL.

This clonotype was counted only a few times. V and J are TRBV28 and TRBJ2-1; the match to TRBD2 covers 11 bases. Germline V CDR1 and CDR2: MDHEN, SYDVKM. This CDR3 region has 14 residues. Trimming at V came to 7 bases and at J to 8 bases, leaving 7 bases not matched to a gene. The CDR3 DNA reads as TGTGCCAGCACTAAACTAGCGGGAGTTTATGAGCAGTTCTTC. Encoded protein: CASTKLAGVYEQFF. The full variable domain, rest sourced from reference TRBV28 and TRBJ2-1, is DVKVTQSSRYLVKRTGEKVFLECVQDMDHENMFWYRQDPGLGLRLIYFSYDVKMKEKGDIPEGYSVSREKKERFSLILESASTNQTSMYLCASTKLAGVYEQFFGPGTRLTVL.

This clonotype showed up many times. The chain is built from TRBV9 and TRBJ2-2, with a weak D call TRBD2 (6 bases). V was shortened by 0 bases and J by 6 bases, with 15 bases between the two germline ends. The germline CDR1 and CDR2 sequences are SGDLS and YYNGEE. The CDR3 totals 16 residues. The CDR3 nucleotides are TGTGCCAGCAGCGTAGAAGGGCGGGAAGCGGCCGGGGAGCTGTTTTTT. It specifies CASSVEGREAAGELFF. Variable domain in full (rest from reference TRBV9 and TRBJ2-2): DSGVTQTPKHLITATGQRVTLRCSPRSGDLSVYWYQQSLDQGLQFLIQYYNGEERAKGNILERFSAQQFPDLHSELNLSSLELGDSALYFCASSVEGREAAGELFFGEGSRLTVL.

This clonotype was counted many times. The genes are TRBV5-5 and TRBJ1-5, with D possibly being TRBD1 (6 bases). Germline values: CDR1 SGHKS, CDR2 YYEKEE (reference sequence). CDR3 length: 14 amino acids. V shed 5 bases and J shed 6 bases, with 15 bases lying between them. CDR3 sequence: CASREEGGSQPQHF. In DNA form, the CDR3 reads TGTGCCAGCAGAGAGGAGGGGGGCTCTCAGCCCCAGCATTTT.